Listed here are 23 T cell receptor beta chains from one sample, sequenced in a study of blood T cell repertoires in COVID-19. Sequencing was performed with immunoSEQ multiplex PCR; in TCRdb, only in-frame clones are kept and a portion is missing. Here the sample spans over 120,000 clones, roughly 88% being singletons. Sequencing was done on a sample of peripheral blood. The receptor set was obtained from a woman between 45 and 65 years old with acute or convalescent COVID-19.

The rearrangement links TRBV10-3 to TRBJ1-5; 10 nucleotides align to TRBD1. The germline V gene has CDR1 ENHRY and CDR2 SYGVKD. J lost 7 bases, V lost 10 bases, and 7 bases had no gene match. The length of the CDR3 is 13 residues. The CDR3 nucleotides are TGTGCCAGCGGACAGGGGGAAGAGCAGCCCCAGCATTTT. This gives the protein CASGQGEEQPQHF.

The chain is built from TRBV6-5 and TRBJ2-7; D might be TRBD1 (5 bases). The V end lost 7 bases, the J end lost 3 bases, and 7 bases lay between the germline ends. This CDR3 contains 11 residues. The germline CDR1 and CDR2 sequences are MNHEY and SVGAGI. As DNA, the CDR3 is TGTGCCAGCACCGACAGCTACGAGCAGTACTTC. Translated: CASTDSYEQYF.

J is TRBJ2-7 and V is TRBV29-1; TRBD2 agrees at 15 bases. This CDR3 comprises 16 residues. The germline gives CDR1 SQVTM, CDR2 ANQGSEA. V lost 3 bases, J lost 1 base, and 4 bases stayed unmatched. The CDR3 DNA is TGCAGCGTTGAGGGACTAGCGGGAGGCGGGTCCTACGAGCAGTACTTC. Its protein is CSVEGLAGGGSYEQYF.

The chain recombines TRBV27 with TRBJ2-1; TRBD2 agrees at 8 bases. Germline-derived CDR1 and CDR2 are MNHEY and SMNVEV (reference sequence). The CDR3 sequence is 17 residues long. V shed 3 bases, J shed 8 bases, and the junction held 15 bases outside the gene matches. The chain's CDR3 is CASSLEAGVALRDEQFF. As DNA, the CDR3 is TGTGCCAGCAGTTTGGAAGCGGGAGTGGCGTTGAGAGATGAGCAGTTCTTC.

The chain employs TRBV6-5 and TRBJ2-7; 8 nucleotides line up with TRBD1. This CDR3 has 15 residues. Trimming removed 7 bases from V and 3 bases from J; junction bases left unmatched: 11. Germline V gene sequence: CDR1 MNHEY, CDR2 SVGAGI. The CDR3 sequence: CASMRWDRSDYEQYF. In nucleotides, the CDR3 is TGTGCCAGCATGCGTTGGGACAGGTCGGACTACGAGCAGTACTTC.

The chain combines TRBV24-1 with TRBJ2-1, with D possibly TRBD2 on 7 matching bases. Per the germline V gene, CDR1 is KGHDR and CDR2 is SFDVKD. The CDR3 length is 15 residues. With 4 bases removed from V and 6 bases from J, the gap between germline ends came to 15 bases. In DNA form, the CDR3 reads TGTGCCACCAGTGACGCGCGGGGGCCCTTCAATGAGCAGTTCTTC. Translating gives CATSDARGPFNEQFF.

V is TRBV28 and J is TRBJ1-2; TRBD1 is a possible D gene (5 bases). CDR3 length: 12 amino acids. The V gene lost 7 bases and the J gene lost 8 bases, with 14 bases spanning the gap. Germline V lookup: CDR1 MDHEN, CDR2 SYDVKM. The CDR3 nucleotides are TGTGCCAGCAATACAGGCTCGGAGGGCTACACCTTC. Its translation is CASNTGSEGYTF.

The rearrangement joins TRBV6-6 to TRBJ2-1; 13 bases are shared with TRBD2. After removal of 5 bases from V and 4 bases from J, the junction contained 11 bases not matched to a gene. The germline V gene has CDR1 MNHNY and CDR2 SVGAGI (reference sequence). CDR3 length: 18 amino acids. The DNA of the CDR3 is TGTGCCAGCAGTCCATTTCTTCGGACTAGCGGGAGTTACAATGAGCAGTTCTTC. Protein sequence: CASSPFLRTSGSYNEQFF.

V is TRBV6-5 and J is TRBJ1-2; 9 bases line up with TRBD1. V shed 4 bases and J 8 bases; nucleotides not matched to a gene: 8. CDR3 length equals 14 residues. Germline V gene data show CDR1 as MNHEY and CDR2 as SVGAGI. The chain's CDR3 is CASSSQGAGRGYTF. The DNA for the CDR3 is TGTGCCAGCAGTTCACAGGGGGCTGGGCGAGGCTACACCTTC.

This chain uses TRBV2 with TRBJ1-3; D possibly corresponds to TRBD1 (6 bases). V was pared by 1 base and J by 3 bases, with 7 bases between. Germline V gene lookup returns CDR1 SNHLY and CDR2 FYNNEI. There are 14 residues in the CDR3. The CDR3, as DNA: TGTGCCAGCAGTGAAGAGGGGGTTGGAAACACCATATATTTT. Protein product: CASSEEGVGNTIYF.

The chain recombines TRBV7-9 with TRBJ1-1; no reliable D call. Per germline, CDR1 SEHNR and CDR2 FQNEAQ (reference sequence). The CDR3 sequence is 14 residues long. The germline V and J ends were trimmed by 1 base and 0 bases, with 6 bases remaining between them. The CDR3 region is CASSLVAVNTEAFF. CDR3 bases: TGTGCCAGCAGCTTAGTGGCAGTGAACACTGAAGCTTTCTTT.

The J gene is TRBJ1-3, the V gene TRBV5-8; 10 positions agree with TRBD1. From germline, CDR1 is SGHTS and CDR2 YDEGEE. The CDR3 has 14 residues. After removal of 4 bases from V and 11 bases from J, the junction contained 9 bases not matched to a gene. CDR3 loop: CASSGRDRGFSIYF. The CDR3 DNA reads TGTGCCAGCAGCGGCCGGGACAGGGGTTTCTCCATATATTTT.

The V call is TRBV5-4, the J call TRBJ2-3, with 7 bases aligning to TRBD2. Germline CDR1 SGHNT, CDR2 YYREEE (reference sequence). Trimming removed 2 bases from V and 3 bases from J; junction bases left unmatched: 9. The CDR3 extends over 16 amino acids. The CDR3 protein is CASSFDGRPTTDTQYF. As DNA, the CDR3 is TGTGCCAGCAGCTTTGACGGGAGGCCAACGACAGATACGCAGTATTTT.

The chain employs TRBV11-2 and TRBJ1-3; D possibly corresponds to TRBD1 (5 bases). CDR1 and CDR2 (germline): SGHAT, FQNNGV. The CDR3 extends over 17 amino acids. V lost 0 bases, J lost 2 bases, and 14 bases lay in between. The CDR3, as DNA: TGTGCCAGCAGCTTAGATCATACCGGGGGAGCTGGAAACACCATATATTTT. Protein sequence: CASSLDHTGGAGNTIYF.

The J gene is TRBJ2-3, the V gene TRBV7-2, with 9 bases aligning to TRBD1. Germline CDR1 reads SGHTA; CDR2 reads FQGNSA. With 2 bases clipped from V and 3 bases from J, the junction kept 6 bases outside the gene matches. The CDR3 runs 16 residues. This CDR3 is CASSLSPGQGTDTQYF. The CDR3 DNA is TGTGCCAGCAGCTTATCACCGGGACAGGGTACAGATACGCAGTATTTT.

The J gene is TRBJ2-3, the V gene TRBV15, with D maybe TRBD1 (5 bases). Germline V CDR1 and CDR2: LNHNV, YYDKDF (reference sequence). This CDR3 is built from 14 residues. V gave up 0 bases and J gave up 4 bases, with 8 bases separating them. CDR3 loop: CATSRDRVADTQYF. The DNA of the CDR3 is TGTGCCACCAGCAGAGACAGGGTGGCAGATACGCAGTATTTT.

This clone was detected a few times. The chain has TRBV5-4 and TRBJ2-7, with D possibly TRBD1 on 5 matching bases. The CDR3 totals 14 residues. Germline V lookup: CDR1 SGHNT, CDR2 YYREEE (reference sequence). With 4 bases removed from V and 2 bases from J, the gap between germline ends came to 13 bases. The CDR3 DNA follows: TGTGCCAGCAGCCTTGGACACAGCCCCTACGAGCAGTACTTC. This sequence encodes CASSLGHSPYEQYF.

V and J are TRBV3-1 (or the pseudogene TRBV3-2) and TRBJ2-5, with D unresolved. Germline CDR1 reads LGHDT; CDR2 reads YNNKEL (reference sequence). The CDR3 loop spans 14 amino acids. The V end was cut by 0 bases, the J end by 6 bases, with 11 bases between. The CDR3 coding sequence is TGTGCCAGCAGCCAAGATATGGTAGTGCAGACCCAGTACTTC. Protein sequence: CASSQDMVVQTQYF.

This sequence joins TRBV7-2 and TRBJ2-3, with D hard to call. The CDR3 loop spans 14 amino acids. Germline V gene lookup returns CDR1 SGHTA and CDR2 FQGNSA. V was trimmed by 2 bases and J by 1 base, leaving 7 bases between them. The CDR3 nucleotides are TGTGCCAGCAGCTTATTACAGCGCACAGATACGCAGTATTTT. Amino acids: CASSLLQRTDTQYF. Full variable domain (outside the CDR3, taken from reference TRBV7-2 and TRBJ2-3): GAGVSQSPSNKVTEKGKDVELRCDPISGHTALYWYRQSLGQGLEFLIYFQGNSAPDKSGLPSDRFSAERTGGSVSTLTIQRTQQEDSAVYLCASSLLQRTDTQYFGPGTRLTVL.

This chain links TRBV27 with TRBJ1-1; maybe TRBD1 (6 bases). Germline V gene data show CDR1 as MNHEY and CDR2 as SMNVEV (reference sequence). V was cut by 6 bases and J by 5 bases, with 16 bases left in between. CDR3 length: 14 residues. The CDR3 spells CASSRAGAGTEAFF. As DNA, the CDR3 is TGTGCCAGCAGCCGCGCAGGGGCCGGGACTGAAGCTTTCTTT.

J is TRBJ1-1 and V is TRBV28; no definite D call. With 6 bases removed from V and 3 bases from J, the gap between germline ends came to 17 bases. Germline lookup yields CDR1 MDHEN and CDR2 SYDVKM. The CDR3 has 15 amino acids. CDR3 residues: CASSPRSGKDTEAFF. The CDR3 nucleotides are TGTGCCAGCAGCCCCAGGAGCGGGAAGGACACTGAAGCTTTCTTT.

Here the CDR3 reads CASSLVNAEEQYF. CDR3 bases: TGTGCCAGCAGCTTAGTGAACGCGGAAGAGCAGTACTTC. The V call is TRBV7-9, the J call TRBJ2-7; no firm D call. Per germline, CDR1 SEHNR and CDR2 FQNEAQ (reference sequence). The CDR3 has 13 amino acids. Trimming pared 1 base from V and 7 bases from J, leaving 11 bases between. The variable domain in full, with the rest retrieved from reference TRBV7-9 and TRBJ2-7, is DTGVSQNPRHKITKRGQNVTFRCDPISEHNRLYWYRQTLGQGPEFLTYFQNEAQLEKSRLLSDRFSAERPKGSFSTLEIQRTEQGDSAMYLCASSLVNAEEQYFGPGTRLTVT.

This chain links TRBV3-1 (or the pseudogene TRBV3-2) with TRBJ1-1; 12 nucleotides match TRBD1. The CDR3 covers 15 residues. J was trimmed by 7 bases and V by 3 bases; bases with no gene match: 6. Looked up from germline, CDR1 is LGHDT and CDR2 is YNNKEL (reference sequence). CDR3 residues: CASSHPGQGANEAFF. CDR3 coding DNA: TGTGCCAGCAGCCATCCGGGACAGGGGGCCAATGAAGCTTTCTTT.